This T cell receptor (beta chain) is drawn from a study of CD8 T cells in ankylosing spondylitis. Whole-study findings and limits: Matched synovial fluid from ankylosing spondylitis patients was reported to be enriched for disease-linked clones. Among TCR beta sequences, a motif of several highly homologous variants appeared characteristic of ankylosing spondylitis blood. Prior work had noted some motif variants in reactive arthritis blood and synovial fluid.

CDR1 and CDR2 (germline): SGDLS, YYNGEE. CDR3 size: 14 residues. Trimming stripped 0 bases from V and 0 bases from J, with 6 bases between. TCRdb re-analysed the 5' RACE reads in MiXCR, keeping a single row per CDR3 protein. This sample yields 270,000 or so distinct CDR3 sequences, of which 18% are seen a single time; roughly 34% belongs to the top ten. This clonotype has a handful of counts. As yet, its antigen is unknown. The chain links TRBV9 to TRBJ2-5; D might be TRBD1 (5 bases). The receptor was isolated from a male donor with ankylosing spondylitis or in good health (not recorded which). The source material was blood, either unsorted or a sorted T cell fraction (not recorded which). In DNA form, the CDR3 reads TGTGCCAGCAGCGTAGCAGGGTACCAAGAGACCCAGTACTTC. As protein: CASSVAGYQETQYF.